This T cell receptor beta chain was sequenced during a study of OX40 agonist ivuxolimab in advanced cancers. The overall study: Every 2 weeks, ivuxolimab was infused into the patients intravenously at between 0.01 and 10 mg/kg. Study-wide results and limits: Determination of antigen specificity was not performed for the expanded peripheral T cells. A proportion of nonresponders additionally exhibited low normalized T-cell clonal expansion.

Of note for this clone: No antigen is known for it.

Patients with a history of autoimmune disease or on systemic immunosuppression were excluded. CDR3 size: 12 residues. Trimming took off 2 bases at V and 6 bases at J, with 5 bases between the two ends. Germline V gene sequence: CDR1 SEHNR, CDR2 FQNEAQ (reference sequence). The table came from immunoSEQ multiplex PCR; TCRdb's copy has only in-frame clones and leaves some out. The sample shows 70,000 to 95,000 clones, about 92% of them seen only once. Sequences were derived from CD4+ or CD8+ T cells sorted from blood, sampled in a trial of the OX40 agonist ivuxolimab. This TCR was recovered from an adult with an advanced solid tumor such as melanoma, head and neck, liver or kidney cancer. This rearrangement joins TRBV7-9 to TRBJ1-5; the D is unclear. The CDR3 bases are TGTGCCAGCAGCTTAACCCCTCAGCCCCAGCATTTT. Protein sequence: CASSLTPQPQHF.